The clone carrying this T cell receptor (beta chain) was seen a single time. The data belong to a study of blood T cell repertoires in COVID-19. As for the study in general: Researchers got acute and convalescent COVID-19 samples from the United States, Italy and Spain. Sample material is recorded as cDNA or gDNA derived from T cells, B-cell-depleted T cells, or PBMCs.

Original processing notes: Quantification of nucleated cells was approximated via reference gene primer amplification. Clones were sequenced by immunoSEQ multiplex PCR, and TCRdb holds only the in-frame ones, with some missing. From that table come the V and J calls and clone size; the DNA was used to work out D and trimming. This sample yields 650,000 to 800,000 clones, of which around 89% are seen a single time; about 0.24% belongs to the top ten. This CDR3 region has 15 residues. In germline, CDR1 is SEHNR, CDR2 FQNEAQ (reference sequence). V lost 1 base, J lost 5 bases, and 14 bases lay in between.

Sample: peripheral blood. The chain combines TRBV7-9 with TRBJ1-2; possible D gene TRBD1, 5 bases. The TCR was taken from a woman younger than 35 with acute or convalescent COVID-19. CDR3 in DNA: TGTGCCAGCAGCTTAGAGATGAGGGGAGGGTATGGCTACACCTTC. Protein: CASSLEMRGGYGYTF.